These T cell receptor beta chains were read from a single sample in a study of blood T cell repertoires in COVID-19. TCRdb's table, derived via immunoSEQ multiplex PCR, lists solely in-frame clones and lacks some. The data hold roughly 200,000 clones, with around 88% observed a single time. The sequenced sample was PBMCs or T cells enriched from blood (not recorded which). The receptors stem from a woman under 40 who had been exposed to COVID-19. CDR3s include the opening cysteine and the closing phenylalanine or tryptophan. Fields, in order: D gene, V gene, J gene, clone size, CDR3 protein, CDR3 DNA. A D gene is named only where the DNA matches it firmly. Some rows mark clone size as missing; the rest say once, few, many or name a class of expanded clone.

d_gene: TRBD2
v_gene: TRBV4-1
j_gene: TRBJ2-7
abundance: .
CDR3aa: CASSQEGVLAVGEQYF
CDR3nt: TGCGCCAGCAGCCAAGAAGGGGTCCTAGCGGTGGGGGAGCAGTACTTC

d_gene: TRBD1
v_gene: TRBV11-2
j_gene: TRBJ1-1
abundance: .
CDR3aa: CASSLDPGTGEAFF
CDR3nt: TGTGCCAGCAGCTTAGATCCAGGGACAGGTGAAGCTTTCTTT

d_gene: .
v_gene: TRBV11-3
j_gene: TRBJ1-1
abundance: once
CDR3aa: CASSLERGLMNTEAFF
CDR3nt: TGTGCCAGCAGCTTAGAGCGGGGACTGATGAACACTGAAGCTTTCTTT

d_gene: .
v_gene: TRBV13
j_gene: TRBJ2-3
abundance: .
CDR3aa: CASSLGREPFRADTQYF
CDR3nt: TGTGCCAGCAGCTTAGGCCGGGAGCCCTTTCGGGCAGATACGCAGTATTTT

d_gene: .
v_gene: TRBV5-6
j_gene: TRBJ2-2
abundance: .
CDR3aa: CASGLGYTGELFF
CDR3nt: TGTGCCAGCGGACTCGGGTACACCGGGGAGCTGTTTTTT

d_gene: .
v_gene: TRBV5-8
j_gene: TRBJ1-2
abundance: .
CDR3aa: CASSLGQPASYTF
CDR3nt: TGTGCCAGCAGCTTGGGACAGCCAGCCAGCTACACCTTC

d_gene: TRBD1
v_gene: TRBV5-5
j_gene: TRBJ2-3
abundance: .
CDR3aa: CASSFPLLRGLPTDTQYF
CDR3nt: TGTGCCAGCAGCTTTCCCCTCCTCAGGGGGCTACCCACAGATACGCAGTATTTT

d_gene: .
v_gene: TRBV12-3/TRBV12-4
j_gene: TRBJ2-3
abundance: .
CDR3aa: CASSPGTDTQYF
CDR3nt: TGTGCCAGCAGTCCCGGGACAGATACGCAGTATTTT

d_gene: .
v_gene: TRBV30
j_gene: TRBJ1-3
abundance: .
CDR3aa: CAWSAARSPFGNTIYF
CDR3nt: TGTGCCTGGAGTGCAGCGAGGAGTCCTTTCGGAAACACCATATATTTT

d_gene: .
v_gene: TRBV6-1
j_gene: TRBJ1-2
abundance: .
CDR3aa: CASSEKRGDNYGYTF
CDR3nt: TGTGCCAGCAGTGAAAAACGGGGAGACAACTATGGCTACACCTTC

d_gene: .
v_gene: TRBV29-1
j_gene: TRBJ2-1
abundance: .
CDR3aa: CSVERVQGGGEQFF
CDR3nt: TGCAGCGTTGAAAGGGTCCAGGGGGGTGGTGAGCAGTTCTTC

d_gene: TRBD1
v_gene: TRBV6-2/TRBV6-3
j_gene: TRBJ1-2
abundance: .
CDR3aa: CASSATTGTGYTF
CDR3nt: TGTGCCAGCAGTGCTACGACAGGGACCGGCTACACCTTC

d_gene: TRBD1
v_gene: TRBV9
j_gene: TRBJ2-7
abundance: .
CDR3aa: CASSQSGTGGVYEQYF
CDR3nt: TGTGCCAGCAGCCAAAGCGGGACAGGGGGCGTTTACGAGCAGTACTTC

d_gene: .
v_gene: TRBV6-5
j_gene: TRBJ2-5
abundance: .
CDR3aa: CASSYGQYQETQYF
CDR3nt: TGTGCCAGCAGTTACGGGCAGTACCAAGAGACCCAGTACTTC

d_gene: TRBD1
v_gene: TRBV7-8
j_gene: TRBJ1-2
abundance: medium-sized
CDR3aa: CASSSPSAQGVLGYTF
CDR3nt: TGTGCCAGCAGCTCGCCTTCCGCACAGGGGGTCTTAGGCTACACCTTC

d_gene: TRBD2
v_gene: TRBV5-5
j_gene: TRBJ2-3
abundance: .
CDR3aa: CASSLEPSGGADTQYF
CDR3nt: TGTGCCAGCAGCTTGGAACCTAGCGGGGGGGCTGATACGCAGTATTTT

d_gene: .
v_gene: TRBV6-5
j_gene: TRBJ1-2
abundance: few
CDR3aa: CASSYRKGAGYTF
CDR3nt: TGTGCCAGCAGTTATAGGAAAGGGGCCGGCTACACCTTC

d_gene: .
v_gene: TRBV4-2
j_gene: TRBJ2-5
abundance: .
CDR3aa: CASSQTRGANQETQYF
CDR3nt: TGTGCCAGCAGCCAAACCAGGGGGGCGAACCAAGAGACCCAGTACTTC